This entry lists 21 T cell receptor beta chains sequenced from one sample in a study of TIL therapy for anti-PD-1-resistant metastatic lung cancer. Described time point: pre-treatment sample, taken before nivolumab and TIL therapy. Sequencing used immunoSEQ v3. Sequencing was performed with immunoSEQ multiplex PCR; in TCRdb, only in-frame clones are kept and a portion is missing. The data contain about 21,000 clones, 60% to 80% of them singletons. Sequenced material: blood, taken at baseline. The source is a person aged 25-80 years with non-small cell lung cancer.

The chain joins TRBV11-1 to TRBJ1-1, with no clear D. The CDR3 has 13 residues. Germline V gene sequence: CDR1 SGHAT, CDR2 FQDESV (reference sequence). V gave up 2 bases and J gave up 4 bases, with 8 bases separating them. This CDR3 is CASSLLRVTEAFF. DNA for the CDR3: TGTGCCAGCAGCTTATTGAGGGTCACTGAAGCTTTCTTT.

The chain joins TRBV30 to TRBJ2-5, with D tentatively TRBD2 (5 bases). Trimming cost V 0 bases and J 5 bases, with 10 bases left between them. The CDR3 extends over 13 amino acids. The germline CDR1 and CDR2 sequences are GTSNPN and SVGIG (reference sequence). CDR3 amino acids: CAWSVLATETQYF. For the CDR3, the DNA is TGTGCCTGGAGTGTTTTAGCGACTGAGACCCAGTACTTC.

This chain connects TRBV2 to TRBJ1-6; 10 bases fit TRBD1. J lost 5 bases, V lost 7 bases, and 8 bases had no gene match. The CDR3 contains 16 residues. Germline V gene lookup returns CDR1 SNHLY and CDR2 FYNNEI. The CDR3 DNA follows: TGTGCCAGCACTAGACAGGGGGCGAGTGATAATTCACCCCTCCACTTT. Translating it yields CASTRQGASDNSPLHF. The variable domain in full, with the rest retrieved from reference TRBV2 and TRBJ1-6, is EPEVTQTPSHQVTQMGQEVILRCVPISNHLYFYWYRQILGQKVEFLVSFYNNEISEKSEIFDDQFSVERPDGSNFTLKIRSTKLEDSAMYFCASTRQGASDNSPLHFGNGTRLTVT.

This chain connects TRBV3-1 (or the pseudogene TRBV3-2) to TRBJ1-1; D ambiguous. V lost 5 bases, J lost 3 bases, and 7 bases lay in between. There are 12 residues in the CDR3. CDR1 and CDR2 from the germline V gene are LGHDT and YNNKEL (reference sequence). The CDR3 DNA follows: TGTGCCAGCAGCTTTGGGGACACTGAAGCTTTCTTT. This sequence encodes CASSFGDTEAFF.

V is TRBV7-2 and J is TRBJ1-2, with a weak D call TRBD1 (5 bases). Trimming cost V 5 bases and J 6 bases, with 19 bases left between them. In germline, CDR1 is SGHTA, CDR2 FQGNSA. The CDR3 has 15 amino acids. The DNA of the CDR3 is TGTGCCAGCAGCCCAACCCTTCGGGACTATCATGGCTACACCTTC. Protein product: CASSPTLRDYHGYTF.

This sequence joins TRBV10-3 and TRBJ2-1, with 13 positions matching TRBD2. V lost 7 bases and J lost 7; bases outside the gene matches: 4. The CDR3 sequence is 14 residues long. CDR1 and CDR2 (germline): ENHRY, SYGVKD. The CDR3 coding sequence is TGTGCCATCAATGGACTAGCGGGAGATAATGAGCAGTTCTTC. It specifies CAINGLAGDNEQFF.

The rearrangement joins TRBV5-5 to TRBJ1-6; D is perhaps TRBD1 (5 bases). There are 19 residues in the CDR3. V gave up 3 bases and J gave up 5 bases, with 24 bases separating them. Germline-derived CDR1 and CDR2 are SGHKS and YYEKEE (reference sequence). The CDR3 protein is CASSWGRGPALGHNSPLHF. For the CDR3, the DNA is TGTGCCAGCAGCTGGGGCAGAGGGCCGGCCCTGGGCCATAATTCACCCCTCCACTTT.

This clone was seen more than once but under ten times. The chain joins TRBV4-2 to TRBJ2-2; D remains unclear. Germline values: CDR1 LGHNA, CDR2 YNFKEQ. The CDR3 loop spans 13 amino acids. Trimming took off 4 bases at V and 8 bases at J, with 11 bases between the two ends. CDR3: CASSLTARGELFF. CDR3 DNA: TGTGCCAGCAGCCTGACCGCAAGAGGGGAGCTGTTTTTT.

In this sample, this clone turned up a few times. CDR3 coding DNA: TGTGCCAGCACCGAGGGACGGACGCGACCCCTCCACTTT. Encoded protein: CASTEGRTRPLHF. The J gene is TRBJ1-6, the V gene TRBV6-5, with D possibly TRBD1 on 5 matching bases. Trimming took off 7 bases at V and 12 bases at J, with 16 bases between the two ends. Germline V lookup: CDR1 MNHEY, CDR2 SVGAGI. This CDR3 has 13 residues.

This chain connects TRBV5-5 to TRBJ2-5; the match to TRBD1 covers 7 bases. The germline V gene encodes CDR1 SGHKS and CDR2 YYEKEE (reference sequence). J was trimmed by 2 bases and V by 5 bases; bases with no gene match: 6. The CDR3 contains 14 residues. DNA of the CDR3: TGTGCCAGCAGAACCGGGACAGCTCAAGAGACCCAGTACTTC. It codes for CASRTGTAQETQYF. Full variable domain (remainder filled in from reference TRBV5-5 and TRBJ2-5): DAGVTQSPTHLIKTRGQQVTLRCSPISGHKSVSWYQQVLGQGPQFIFQYYEKEERGRGNFPDRFSARQFPNYSSELNVNALLLGDSALYLCASRTGTAQETQYFGPGTRLLVL.

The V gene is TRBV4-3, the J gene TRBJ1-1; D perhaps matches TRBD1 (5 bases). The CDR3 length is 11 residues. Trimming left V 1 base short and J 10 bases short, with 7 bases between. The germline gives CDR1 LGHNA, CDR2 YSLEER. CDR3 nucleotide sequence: TGCGCCAGCAGCCAAGGGGGGGTAGCTTTCTTT. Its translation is CASSQGGVAFF.

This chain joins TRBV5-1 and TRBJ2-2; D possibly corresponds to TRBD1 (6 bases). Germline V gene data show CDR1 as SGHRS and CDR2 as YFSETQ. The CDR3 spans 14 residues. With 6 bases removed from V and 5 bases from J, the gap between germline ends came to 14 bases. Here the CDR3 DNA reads TGCGCCAGCACAGGACAGTCCCGAACCGGGGAGCTGTTTTTT. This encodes CASTGQSRTGELFF.

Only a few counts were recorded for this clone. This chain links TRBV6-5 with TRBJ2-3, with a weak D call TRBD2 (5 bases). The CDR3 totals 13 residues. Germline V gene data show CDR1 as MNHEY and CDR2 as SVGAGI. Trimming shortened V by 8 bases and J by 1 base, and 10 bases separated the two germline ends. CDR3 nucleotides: TGTGCCAGCCAACTAGACGGCACAGATACGCAGTATTTT. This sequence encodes CASQLDGTDTQYF.

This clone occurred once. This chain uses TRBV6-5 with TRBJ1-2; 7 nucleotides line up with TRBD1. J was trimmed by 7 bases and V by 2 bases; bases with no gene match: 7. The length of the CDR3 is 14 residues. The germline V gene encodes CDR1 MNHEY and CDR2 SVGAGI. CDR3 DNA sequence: TGTGCCAGCAGTTACAGGGGGCTTGAGGGTGGCTACACCTTC. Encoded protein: CASSYRGLEGGYTF.

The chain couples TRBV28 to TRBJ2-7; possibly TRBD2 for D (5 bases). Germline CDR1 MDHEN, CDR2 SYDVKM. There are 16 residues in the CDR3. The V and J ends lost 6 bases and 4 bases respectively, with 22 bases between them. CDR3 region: CASSPAGNSLIYEQYV. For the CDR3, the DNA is TGTGCCAGCAGCCCCGCCGGGAATTCTCTTATTTACGAGCAGTACGTC.

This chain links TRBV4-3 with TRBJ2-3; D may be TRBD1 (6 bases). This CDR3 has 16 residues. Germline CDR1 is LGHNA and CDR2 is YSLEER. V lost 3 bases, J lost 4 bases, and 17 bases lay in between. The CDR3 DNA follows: TGCGCCAGCAGCCAGGGGGACAACCGGCGGGCAGATACGCAGTATTTT. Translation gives CASSQGDNRRADTQYF.

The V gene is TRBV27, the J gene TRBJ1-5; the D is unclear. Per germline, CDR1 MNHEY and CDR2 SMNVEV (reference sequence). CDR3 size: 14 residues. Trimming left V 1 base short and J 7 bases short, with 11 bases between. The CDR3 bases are TGTGCCAGCAGTTTATTTAGCGGAATACAGCCCCAGCATTTT. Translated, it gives CASSLFSGIQPQHF.

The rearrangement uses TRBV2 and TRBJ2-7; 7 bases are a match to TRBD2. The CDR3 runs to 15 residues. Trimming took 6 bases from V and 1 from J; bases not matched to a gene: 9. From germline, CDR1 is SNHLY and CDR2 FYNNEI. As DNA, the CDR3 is TGTGCCAGCAGCGGCGCTGAGGGAGGGTCCTACGAGCAGTACTTC. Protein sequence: CASSGAEGGSYEQYF. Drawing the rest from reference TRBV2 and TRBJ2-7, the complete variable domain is EPEVTQTPSHQVTQMGQEVILRCVPISNHLYFYWYRQILGQKVEFLVSFYNNEISEKSEIFDDQFSVERPDGSNFTLKIRSTKLEDSAMYFCASSGAEGGSYEQYFGPGTRLTVT.

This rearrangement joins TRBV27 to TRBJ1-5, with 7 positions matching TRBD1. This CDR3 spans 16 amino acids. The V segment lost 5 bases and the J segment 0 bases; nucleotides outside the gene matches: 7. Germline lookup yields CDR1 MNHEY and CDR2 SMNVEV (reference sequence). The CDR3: CASSPSQGYSNQPQHF. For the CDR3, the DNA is TGTGCCAGCAGTCCATCACAGGGGTATAGCAATCAGCCCCAGCATTTT.

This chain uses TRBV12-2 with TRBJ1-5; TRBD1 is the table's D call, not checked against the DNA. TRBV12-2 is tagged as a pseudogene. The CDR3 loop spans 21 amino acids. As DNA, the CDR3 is TGTGCAAGTCGCTTATCTTCGTGGGGCAGGGTATCCCTGCATAGCAATCAGCCCCAGCATTTT. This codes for CASRLSSWGRVSLHSNQPQHF.

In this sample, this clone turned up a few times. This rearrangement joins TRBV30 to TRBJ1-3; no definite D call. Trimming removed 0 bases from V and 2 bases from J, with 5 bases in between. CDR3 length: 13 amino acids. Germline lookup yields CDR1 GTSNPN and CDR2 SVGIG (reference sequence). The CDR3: CAWSVNPGNTIYF. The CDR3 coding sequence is TGTGCCTGGAGTGTAAACCCTGGAAACACCATATATTTT.